This T cell receptor beta chain was sequenced during a study of CD8 T cells in ankylosing spondylitis. Study-wide points: From matched ankylosing spondylitis synovial fluid, disease-linked clones were reportedly recovered at significantly enriched levels.

This clonotype was detected once. The antigen is unknown. TCRdb re-called the 5' RACE reads through MiXCR, storing one row per CDR3 protein. Of roughly 36,000 distinct CDR3 sequences in the sample, 14% are singletons; the top ten hold 35% to 45%. Sequences were obtained from blood. This TCR was recovered from a male donor with ankylosing spondylitis or in good health (not recorded which).

Written as DNA, the CDR3 is TGCGCCAGCAGCGCAAAATCCGGGACAGGGGGCTGGGGTGAGCAGTTCTTC. Translation: CASSAKSGTGGWGEQFF. This chain uses TRBV5-1 with TRBJ2-1, with TRBD1 matching over 12 bases. Per germline, CDR1 SGHRS and CDR2 YFSETQ. V was clipped by 4 bases and J by 9 bases; unmatched bases: 14. The CDR3 contains 17 residues. Variable domain in full (rest from reference TRBV5-1 and TRBJ2-1): KAGVTQTPRYLIKTRGQQVTLSCSPISGHRSVSWYQQTPGQGLQFLFEYFSETQRNKGNFPGRFSGRQFSNSRSEMNVSTLELGDSALYLCASSAKSGTGGWGEQFFGPGTRLTVL.